A single sample is the source of the 23 T cell receptor beta chains below, sequenced in a study of cytomegalovirus exposure and HLA in healthy donors. Primers: 60 Vbeta forward and 13 Jbeta reverse. Only in-frame clones appear in the TCRdb table, and some are missing; sequencing was by immunoSEQ multiplex PCR. The sample has around 91,000 clones, approximately 86% seen once. Sequencing used PBMCs. Receptors were obtained from a man in his thirties or forties in good health and CMV-seropositive.

This clone appeared a single time. The chain joins TRBV5-1 to TRBJ2-5; TRBD2 agrees at 7 bases. V was pared by 5 bases and J by 4 bases, with 5 bases of the junction left unmatched. Germline CDR1 and CDR2: SGHRS and YFSETQ. The length of the CDR3 is 13 residues. The CDR3 is CASRTSPVETQYF. The CDR3 bases are TGCGCCAGCAGGACTAGCCCGGTAGAGACCCAGTACTTC.

The chain carries TRBV5-1 and TRBJ2-3; TRBD2 matches at 8 bases. Trimming at V came to 0 bases and at J to 0 bases, leaving 0 bases not matched to a gene. Germline CDR1 reads SGHRS; CDR2 reads YFSETQ. The CDR3 spans 15 residues. The DNA for the CDR3 is TGCGCCAGCAGCTTGGGACTAGCGAGCACAGATACGCAGTATTTT. It encodes CASSLGLASTDTQYF. Full variable domain (missing parts from reference TRBV5-1 and TRBJ2-3): KAGVTQTPRYLIKTRGQQVTLSCSPISGHRSVSWYQQTPGQGLQFLFEYFSETQRNKGNFPGRFSGRQFSNSRSEMNVSTLELGDSALYLCASSLGLASTDTQYFGPGTRLTVL.

The rearrangement joins TRBV29-1 to TRBJ2-7; 11 bases align to TRBD1. The CDR3 is 14 residues long. Germline V gene sequence: CDR1 SQVTM, CDR2 ANQGSEA. Trimming at V came to 6 bases and at J to 5 bases, leaving 9 bases not matched to a gene. The CDR3: CSVSGTGGWDEQYF. CDR3 DNA: TGCAGCGTGTCCGGGACAGGGGGATGGGACGAGCAGTACTTC.

This clone has a handful of counts. A junction boundary mismatches the germline segment, possibly from a read error. The DNA of the CDR3 is TGTGCCAGCAGTGTAGCAAGGGGGCCTAACTATGGCTACACCTTC. Amino acid sequence: CASSVARGPNYGYTF. The chain couples TRBV9 to TRBJ1-2; TRBD1 aligns across 7 bases. Germline V CDR1 and CDR2: SGDLS, YYNGEE. The CDR3 covers 15 residues. The variable domain in full, with the rest retrieved from reference TRBV9 and TRBJ1-2, is DSGVTQTPKHLITATGQRVTLRCSPRSGDLSVYWYQQSLDQGLQFLIQYYNGEERAKGNILERFSAQQFPDLHSELNLSSLELGDSALYFCASSVARGPNYGYTFGSGTRLTVV.

V gene TRBV28 combines with J gene TRBJ2-6; unclear D gene. CDR3 length equals 14 residues. V lost 3 bases and J 4 bases, leaving 7 bases between the germline ends. CDR1 and CDR2 from the germline V gene are MDHEN and SYDVKM. CDR3 DNA sequence: TGTGCCAGCAGTTTGGAGTCCGGGGCCAACGTCCTGACTTTC. This gives the protein CASSLESGANVLTF.

The chain uses TRBV23-1 and TRBJ2-7, with D possibly matching TRBD1 (6 bases). TRBV23-1 is identified as an open reading frame with a role that is uncertain. The CDR3 runs 17 residues. V lost 6 bases and J 6 bases, leaving 27 bases between the germline ends. Here the CDR3 reads CASSCFSANKQGGEQYF. CDR3 bases: TGCGCCAGCAGCTGCTTTTCTGCGAACAAACAGGGTGGCGAGCAGTACTTC.

This chain uses TRBV10-2 with TRBJ2-7, with 12 bases fitting TRBD2. Trimming cost V 6 bases and J 0 bases; bases outside gene matches: 3. The germline V gene has CDR1 WSHSY and CDR2 SAAADI. This CDR3 has 15 residues. The CDR3 DNA reads TGCGCCAGCAGCGGACTAGCGGGACCCTCCTACGAGCAGTACTTC. This codes for CASSGLAGPSYEQYF.

V gene TRBV4-1 combines with J gene TRBJ1-5, with D perhaps matching TRBD1 (5 bases). This CDR3 comprises 15 residues. CDR1 MGHRA and CDR2 YSYEKL come from the germline V gene. The germline V and J ends were trimmed by 1 base and 4 bases, with 11 bases remaining between them. CDR3 DNA: TGCGCCAGCAGCCAAGGACGGGGGAGAAATCAGCCCCAGCATTTT. It translates to CASSQGRGRNQPQHF.

The chain carries TRBV7-8 and TRBJ1-2, with TRBD1 matching over 8 bases. The germline gives CDR1 SGHVS, CDR2 FQNEAQ. V dropped 1 base and J dropped 1; count of bases not matched to a gene: 5. This CDR3 comprises 16 residues. CDR3 sequence: CASSLGPGQGNYGYTF. Written as DNA, the CDR3 is TGTGCCAGCAGCTTAGGCCCCGGACAGGGTAACTATGGCTACACCTTC.

A remark on this clone: Germline and junction disagree at one end, which may indicate a read error. V usage is TRBV4-1 and J usage is TRBJ2-7, with 15 bases identical to TRBD2. CDR1 and CDR2 from the germline V gene are MGHRA and YSYEKL. The CDR3 spans 14 residues. The CDR3 DNA sequence: TGCGCCAGCAGCCAGCGGACTAGCGGGAGGGAGCTGGACTTC. The encoded protein is CASSQRTSGRELDF.

The chain links TRBV10-3 to TRBJ2-3; 7 bases are a match to TRBD1. The CDR3 is 13 amino acids. The V segment lost 7 bases and the J segment 1 base; nucleotides outside the gene matches: 2. The V gene's germline CDR1 is ENHRY and CDR2 SYGVKD. The chain's CDR3 is CAIKGAGTDTQYF. In DNA, the CDR3 is TGTGCCATCAAGGGGGCTGGCACAGATACGCAGTATTTT.

The chain uses TRBV7-2 and TRBJ2-7; 9 nucleotides match TRBD2. This CDR3 contains 14 residues. Germline-derived CDR1 and CDR2 are SGHTA and FQGNSA. V dropped 5 bases and J dropped 5; count of bases not matched to a gene: 7. This chain's CDR3 is CASSLIAGAHEQYF. CDR3 sequence (DNA): TGTGCCAGCAGCCTGATAGCGGGAGCGCACGAGCAGTACTTC.

V is TRBV29-1 and J is TRBJ2-5, with 8 bases lining up with TRBD1. Judging by the DNA end, TRBJ2-7 fits better; the J call may be wrong. Germline-derived CDR1 and CDR2 are SQVTM and ANQGSEA. The CDR3 contains 14 residues. CDR3 sequence reads: CSVAGQGEDYEQYF. CDR3 coding DNA: TGCAGCGTTGCAGGACAGGGAGAGGACTACGAGCAGTACTTC.

CDR3 nucleotide sequence: TGCGCCAGCAGCTTGGAGCCGCAGTATTTT. As protein: CASSLEPQYF. This sequence joins TRBV5-1 and TRBJ2-3, with D hard to call. The V gene lost 0 bases and the J gene lost 10 bases, with 3 bases spanning the gap. Germline-derived CDR1 and CDR2 are SGHRS and YFSETQ. The CDR3 spans 10 residues.

This clone was counted only a few times. The CDR3 DNA reads TGTGCCACCCATGGGCGGGGACGCTCCTACAATGAGCAGTTCTTC. Its translation: CATHGRGRSYNEQFF. V is TRBV6-5 and J is TRBJ2-1; D is possibly TRBD2 (6 bases). The CDR3 contains 15 residues. Trimming removed 10 bases from V and 0 bases from J, with 16 bases in between. Germline V CDR1 and CDR2: MNHEY, SVGAGI.

This chain connects TRBV19 to TRBJ2-1; 9 bases are a match to TRBD2. The CDR3 loop spans 14 amino acids. With V trimmed by 7 bases and J by 4 bases, 5 bases remained unmatched. The germline V gene encodes CDR1 LNHDA and CDR2 SQIVND (reference sequence). The CDR3 DNA reads TGTGCCAGTAAACCTAGCGGGGTTTACAATGAGCAGTTCTTC. It encodes CASKPSGVYNEQFF. Together with reference TRBV19 and TRBJ2-1, the CDR3 gives the full variable domain: DGGITQSPKYLFRKEGQNVTLSCEQNLNHDAMYWYRQDPGQGLRLIYYSQIVNDFQKGDIAEGYSVSREKKESFPLTVTSAQKNPTAFYLCASKPSGVYNEQFFGPGTRLTVL.

V gene TRBV30 combines with J gene TRBJ2-1; D possibly corresponds to TRBD2 (5 bases). The CDR3 is 15 residues long. Per the germline V gene, CDR1 is GTSNPN and CDR2 is SVGIG (reference sequence). V was trimmed by 2 bases and J by 4 bases, leaving 15 bases between them. CDR3 nucleotide sequence: TGTGCCTGGAGTTGGACTTCGCCTGGGTACAATGAGCAGTTCTTC. Encoded protein: CAWSWTSPGYNEQFF.

This clone was recorded only once. The chain combines TRBV19 with TRBJ1-4; 8 nucleotides line up with TRBD1. Trimming cost V 5 bases and J 4 bases; bases outside gene matches: 3. The CDR3 is made up of 14 amino acids. Germline V gene data show CDR1 as LNHDA and CDR2 as SQIVND (reference sequence). This CDR3 is CASSVDRGNEKLFF. Written as DNA, the CDR3 is TGTGCCAGTAGTGTCGACAGGGGTAATGAAAAACTGTTTTTT.

The table lists this clone with a few counts. The rearrangement uses TRBV6-1 and TRBJ2-7; TRBD1 is a possible D gene (6 bases). The ends were cut back, 4 bases at V and 4 bases at J, with 14 bases in the middle. This CDR3 is built from 14 residues. Per germline, CDR1 MNHNS and CDR2 SASEGT. CDR3 sequence: CASSAGTRGYEQYF. CDR3 sequence (DNA): TGTGCCAGCAGTGCCGGGACAAGGGGATACGAGCAGTACTTC.

The gene calls are TRBV27 and TRBJ1-6; weak D call: TRBD1 (5 bases). Germline V gives CDR1 MNHEY, CDR2 SMNVEV (reference sequence). Trimming removed 1 base from V and 7 bases from J, with 8 bases in between. This CDR3 is built from 14 residues. The CDR3 loop is CASSLYGGNSPLHF. The CDR3 DNA is TGTGCCAGCAGTTTATACGGGGGGAATTCACCCCTCCACTTT.

CDR3: CASSLNPSLNTEAFF. The DNA for the CDR3 is TGTGCCAGCAGCTTGAATCCCAGTCTGAACACTGAAGCTTTCTTT. This sequence joins TRBV5-4 and TRBJ1-1; no definite D call. Trimming left V 1 base short and J 0 bases short, with 10 bases between. Germline CDR1 is SGHNT and CDR2 is YYREEE (reference sequence). This CDR3 comprises 15 residues. The whole variable domain, remainder taken from reference TRBV5-4 and TRBJ1-1, is ETGVTQSPTHLIKTRGQQVTLRCSSQSGHNTVSWYQQALGQGPQFIFQYYREEENGRGNFPPRFSGLQFPNYSSELNVNALELDDSALYLCASSLNPSLNTEAFFGQGTRLTVV.

The genes are TRBV18 and TRBJ1-5; 8 bases fit TRBD1. Germline assignment: CDR1 KGHSH and CDR2 LQKENI. The CDR3 is 14 residues long. V lost 2 bases, J lost 6 bases, and 3 bases stayed unmatched. The CDR3 nucleotides are TGTGCCAGCTCACCAGGACAGGGCGTTCAGCCCCAGCATTTT. Protein sequence: CASSPGQGVQPQHF. The full variable domain, its missing parts supplied by reference TRBV18 and TRBJ1-5, is NAGVMQNPRHLVRRRGQEARLRCSPMKGHSHVYWYRQLPEEGLKFMVYLQKENIIDESGMPKERFSAEFPKEGPSILRIQQVVRGDSAAYFCASSPGQGVQPQHFGDGTRLSIL.

J is TRBJ1-2 and V is TRBV29-1; 10 bases map to TRBD1. V trimming: 4 bases; J trimming: 5 bases; junction bases outside the gene matches: 13. The CDR3 consists of 16 residues. CDR1 and CDR2 from the germline V gene are SQVTM and ANQGSEA. This chain's CDR3 is CSVGTGQGLPTYGYTF. The CDR3 DNA reads as TGCAGCGTTGGAACGGGACAGGGGCTACCCACATATGGCTACACCTTC.